This T cell receptor beta chain was sequenced in a study of blood T cell repertoires in COVID-19. Background on the study: The origin of the acute and convalescent COVID-19 samples was the United States, Italy and Spain. T cells, B-cell-depleted T cells, or PBMCs supplied cDNA or gDNA.

Original processing methods: Amplification of reference gene primers provided the estimated nucleated cell counts. This table comes from immunoSEQ multiplex PCR, and its TCRdb copy is limited to in-frame clones, with some not included. The DNA gave D and trimming, while V, J and clone size come from that table. In the table there are around 56,000 clones, around 70% of which are singletons. Germline CDR1 is SNHLY and CDR2 is FYNNEI. The length of the CDR3 is 14 residues. The ends were cut back, 7 bases at V and 0 bases at J, with 10 bases in the middle. The sequenced material came from peripheral blood. The TCR comes from a woman aged 45-59 years with active or convalescent COVID-19. This chain joins TRBV2 and TRBJ2-1; weak D call: TRBD2 (6 bases). The CDR3 reads CASIAEASYNEQFF. In nucleotides, the CDR3 is TGTGCCAGCATAGCGGAGGCCTCCTACAATGAGCAGTTCTTC.